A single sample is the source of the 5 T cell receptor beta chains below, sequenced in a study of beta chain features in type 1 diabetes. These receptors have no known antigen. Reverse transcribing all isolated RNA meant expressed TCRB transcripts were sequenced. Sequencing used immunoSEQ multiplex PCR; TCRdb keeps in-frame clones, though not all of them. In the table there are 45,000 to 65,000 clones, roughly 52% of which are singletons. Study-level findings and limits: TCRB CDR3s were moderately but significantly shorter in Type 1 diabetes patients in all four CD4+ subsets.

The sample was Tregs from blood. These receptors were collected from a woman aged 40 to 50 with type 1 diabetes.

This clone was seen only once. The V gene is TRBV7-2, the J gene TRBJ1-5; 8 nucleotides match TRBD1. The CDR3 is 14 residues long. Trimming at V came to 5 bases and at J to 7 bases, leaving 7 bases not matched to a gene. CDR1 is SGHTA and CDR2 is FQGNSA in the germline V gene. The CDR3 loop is CASSARQGNQPQHF. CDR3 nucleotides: TGTGCCAGCAGCGCTCGACAGGGGAACCAGCCCCAGCATTTT.

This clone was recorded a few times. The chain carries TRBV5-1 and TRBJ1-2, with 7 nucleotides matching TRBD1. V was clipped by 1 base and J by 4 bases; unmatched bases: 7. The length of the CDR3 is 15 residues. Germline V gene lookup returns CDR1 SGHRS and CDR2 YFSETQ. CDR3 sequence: CASSLSGQTFYGYTF. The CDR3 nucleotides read TGCGCCAGCAGCTTGTCGGGACAGACCTTCTATGGCTACACCTTC. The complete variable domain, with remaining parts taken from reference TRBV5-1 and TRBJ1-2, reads KAGVTQTPRYLIKTRGQQVTLSCSPISGHRSVSWYQQTPGQGLQFLFEYFSETQRNKGNFPGRFSGRQFSNSRSEMNVSTLELGDSALYLCASSLSGQTFYGYTFGSGTRLTVV.

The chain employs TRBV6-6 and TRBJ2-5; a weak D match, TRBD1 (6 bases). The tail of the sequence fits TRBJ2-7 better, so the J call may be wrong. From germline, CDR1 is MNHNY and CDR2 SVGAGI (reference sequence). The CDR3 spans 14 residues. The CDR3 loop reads CATSAQGLSYEQYF. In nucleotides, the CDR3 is TGTGCCACTTCCGCGCAGGGGCTTTCCTACGAGCAGTACTTC.

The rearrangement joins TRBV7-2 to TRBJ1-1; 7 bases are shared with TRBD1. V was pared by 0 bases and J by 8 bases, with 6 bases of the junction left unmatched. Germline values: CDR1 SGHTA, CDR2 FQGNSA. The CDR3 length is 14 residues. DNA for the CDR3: TGTGCCAGCAGCTTAGCGACGGTCAGGGGGGAAGCTTTCTTT. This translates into CASSLATVRGEAFF.

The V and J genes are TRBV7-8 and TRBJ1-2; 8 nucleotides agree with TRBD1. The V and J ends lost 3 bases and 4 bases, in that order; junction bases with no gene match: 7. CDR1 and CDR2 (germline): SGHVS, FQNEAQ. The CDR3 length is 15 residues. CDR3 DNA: TGTGCCAGCAGCTTGGGGGCAGGGACAGGCTATGGCTACACCTTC. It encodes CASSLGAGTGYGYTF.